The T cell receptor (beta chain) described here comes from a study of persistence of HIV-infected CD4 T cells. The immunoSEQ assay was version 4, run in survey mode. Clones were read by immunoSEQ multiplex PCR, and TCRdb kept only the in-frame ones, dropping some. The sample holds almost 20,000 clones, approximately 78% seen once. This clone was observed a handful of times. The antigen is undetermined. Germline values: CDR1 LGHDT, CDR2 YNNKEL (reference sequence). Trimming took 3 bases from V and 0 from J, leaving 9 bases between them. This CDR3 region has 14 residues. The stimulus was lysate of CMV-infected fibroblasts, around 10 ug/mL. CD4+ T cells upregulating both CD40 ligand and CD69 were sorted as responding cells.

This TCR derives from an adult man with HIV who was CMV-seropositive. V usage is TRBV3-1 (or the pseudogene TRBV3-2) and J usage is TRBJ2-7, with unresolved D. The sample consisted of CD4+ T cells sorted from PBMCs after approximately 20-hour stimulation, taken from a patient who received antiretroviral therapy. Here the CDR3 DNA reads TGTGCCAGCAGCCAGGACGGTGGCTCCTACGAGCAGTACTTC. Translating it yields CASSQDGGSYEQYF.